This T cell receptor (beta chain) came from a study of T cell responses to AZD1222 COVID-19 vaccine. TCRdb keeps only in-frame clones here, not all; method: immunoSEQ multiplex PCR. The sample has roughly 120,000 clones, around 90% seen once. This clone was counted once. Trimming pared 10 bases from V and 0 bases from J, leaving 9 bases between. The CDR3 extends over 12 amino acids. Germline CDR1 and CDR2: SEHNR and FQNEAQ (reference sequence). The sequence was collected from an adult in good health. The sequencing here drew on peripheral blood, taken on day 0 of AZD1222 vaccination. This rearrangement joins TRBV7-9 to TRBJ1-1, with a weak D call TRBD1 (6 bases). Here the CDR3 reads CATTGLNTEAFF. CDR3 coding DNA: TGTGCCACCACAGGGTTGAACACTGAAGCTTTCTTT.